These 7 T cell receptor beta chains originate from one sample sequenced in a study of T cell changes during pregnancy in multiple sclerosis. The method was immunoSEQ multiplex PCR; TCRdb's version includes in-frame clones alone and lacks a portion of them. The sample lists 25,000 to 30,000 clones; over 85% were seen once. This sample comprised CD4+ T cells from peripheral blood mononuclear cells, obtained in the first trimester of pregnancy. The receptors were sampled from a female donor with multiple sclerosis, enrolled in a pregnancy study.

V is TRBV5-5 and J is TRBJ1-2; D gene unclear. Germline V gives CDR1 SGHKS, CDR2 YYEKEE (reference sequence). CDR3 size: 14 residues. Trimming removed 7 bases from V and 0 bases from J, with 13 bases in between. The CDR3 sequence: CASEAALANYGYTF. The CDR3 DNA follows: TGTGCCAGCGAGGCAGCTCTAGCTAACTATGGCTACACCTTC. Full variable domain (rest looked up from reference TRBV5-5 and TRBJ1-2): DAGVTQSPTHLIKTRGQQVTLRCSPISGHKSVSWYQQVLGQGPQFIFQYYEKEERGRGNFPDRFSARQFPNYSSELNVNALLLGDSALYLCASEAALANYGYTFGSGTRLTVV.

CDR3: CSVGAGYTGELFF. CDR3 coding DNA: TGCAGCGTTGGGGCAGGGTACACCGGGGAGCTGTTTTTT. The chain employs TRBV29-1 and TRBJ2-2, with D tentatively TRBD1 (5 bases). V shed 4 bases and J shed 3 bases, with 9 bases lying between them. Germline loops: CDR1 SQVTM, CDR2 ANQGSEA. This CDR3 spans 13 amino acids.

In this sample, this clone turned up once. The rearrangement joins TRBV9 to TRBJ2-7; a weak D match, TRBD2 (7 bases). Germline CDR1 is SGDLS and CDR2 is YYNGEE. V shed 1 base and J shed 6 bases, with 14 bases lying between them. The CDR3 sequence is 14 residues long. The CDR3 protein is CASSVRGEGGEQYF. The CDR3 nucleotides are TGTGCCAGCAGCGTAAGGGGGGAGGGGGGCGAGCAGTACTTC.

The chain links TRBV7-2 to TRBJ2-5; 7 bases agree with TRBD1. Per germline, CDR1 SGHTA and CDR2 FQGNSA. The CDR3 extends over 15 amino acids. V shed 5 bases, J shed 14 bases, and the junction held 20 bases outside the gene matches. CDR3 DNA: TGTGCCAGCAGCCTAGAAGGGGGCAGGGGTCTGGGTCTATACTTC. Its translation is CASSLEGGRGLGLYF.

The V call is TRBV2, the J call TRBJ1-2, with TRBD1 matching 12 bases. CDR1 and CDR2 (germline): SNHLY, FYNNEI. CDR3 length: 15 amino acids. With 5 bases clipped from V and 5 bases from J, the junction kept 6 bases outside the gene matches. CDR3 sequence: CASSRRDRGPYGYTF. For the CDR3, the DNA is TGTGCCAGCAGTCGCCGGGACAGGGGGCCATATGGCTACACCTTC.

This clone was counted a few times. The J gene is TRBJ1-1, the V gene TRBV4-1; tentative D call: TRBD1 (5 bases). The CDR3 covers 16 residues. V lost 4 bases and J 4 bases, leaving 19 bases between the germline ends. Germline V gene sequence: CDR1 MGHRA, CDR2 YSYEKL. DNA of the CDR3: TGCGCCAGCAGCCCCCTGGGCAGGGCAGCGGGCACTGAAGCTTTCTTT. Translated: CASSPLGRAAGTEAFF.

The genes are TRBV6-5 and TRBJ2-7; 8 nucleotides match TRBD1. This CDR3 is built from 14 residues. Germline-derived CDR1 and CDR2 are MNHEY and SVGAGI. After removal of 6 bases from V and 0 bases from J, the junction contained 4 bases not matched to a gene. CDR3: CASRDRAFSYEQYF. The CDR3 DNA is TGTGCCAGCAGGGACAGGGCCTTCTCCTACGAGCAGTACTTC.